These T cell receptor beta chains were read from a single sample in a study of shared clonotypes between healthy human individuals. Sequenced by immunoSEQ multiplex PCR; TCRdb stores in-frame clones only, minus some. The profile shows 450,000 to 500,000 clones, over 75% of them singletons. Sequencing input: PBMCs. These receptors were taken from a woman aged 40 to 50 in good health. Some clones in this sample may be carry-over from other donors' samples. Both conserved end residues are part of each CDR3. A D gene is named only where the DNA matches it firmly. Rows may omit the clone size; those that give it use once, few, many or a size class.

clone_size: NA; d_call: NA; j_call: TRBJ1-3; v_call: TRBV7-9; cdr3_aa: CASSLDLAGNTIYF; cdr3_nt: TGTGCCAGCAGCTTAGATTTGGCTGGAAACACCATATATTTT
clone_size: few; d_call: NA; j_call: TRBJ2-7; v_call: TRBV29-1; cdr3_aa: CSVATNSNYEQYF; cdr3_nt: TGCAGCGTTGCGACTAACTCTAACTACGAGCAGTACTTC
clone_size: NA; d_call: NA; j_call: TRBJ2-1; v_call: TRBV27; cdr3_aa: CASIRAGRNNEQFF; cdr3_nt: TGTGCCAGCATACGGGCGGGCAGAAACAATGAGCAGTTCTTC
clone_size: NA; d_call: NA; j_call: TRBJ1-5; v_call: TRBV1; cdr3_aa: CTSSQPREANLRDQPQHF; cdr3_nt: TGCACCAGCAGCCAACCAAGAGAGGCCAATCTGCGGGATCAGCCCCAGCATTTT
clone_size: NA; d_call: TRBD1; j_call: TRBJ2-7; v_call: TRBV6-6; cdr3_aa: CASNYKGAGYEQYF; cdr3_nt: TGTGCCAGCAACTACAAGGGGGCCGGATACGAGCAGTACTTC
clone_size: few; d_call: NA; j_call: TRBJ1-1; v_call: TRBV7-9; cdr3_aa: CASSFVPKETEAFF; cdr3_nt: TGTGCCAGCAGTTTCGTCCCTAAAGAGACTGAAGCTTTCTTT
clone_size: NA; d_call: NA; j_call: TRBJ2-7; v_call: TRBV6-1; cdr3_aa: CASSGGGFYEQYF; cdr3_nt: TGTGCCAGCAGTGGGGGAGGATTCTACGAGCAGTACTTC
clone_size: NA; d_call: NA; j_call: TRBJ2-7; v_call: TRBV7-8; cdr3_aa: CASSRDSGGRGRRYEQYF; cdr3_nt: TGTGCCAGCAGCCGGGACAGCGGTGGGCGCGGGAGAAGGTACGAGCAGTACTTC
clone_size: NA; d_call: NA; j_call: TRBJ1-2; v_call: TRBV6-1; cdr3_aa: CASSVGLSENYGYTF; cdr3_nt: TGTGCCAGCAGTGTCGGTCTTAGCGAAAACTATGGCTACACCTTC
clone_size: NA; d_call: NA; j_call: TRBJ1-2; v_call: TRBV5-4; cdr3_aa: CASSPVVGGYTF; cdr3_nt: TGTGCCAGCAGCCCGGTGGTGGGAGGCTACACCTTC
clone_size: NA; d_call: NA; j_call: TRBJ2-2; v_call: TRBV27; cdr3_aa: CASSLRGPNTGELFF; cdr3_nt: TGTGCCAGCAGTTTACGAGGGCCGAACACCGGGGAGCTGTTTTTT
clone_size: NA; d_call: TRBD2; j_call: TRBJ2-3; v_call: TRBV29-1; cdr3_aa: CSVRGREGFTDTQYF; cdr3_nt: TGCAGCGTCCGAGGGCGGGAGGGGTTTACAGATACGCAGTATTTT
clone_size: few; d_call: TRBD2; j_call: TRBJ2-3; v_call: TRBV7-3; cdr3_aa: CASQAGNADTQYF; cdr3_nt: TGTGCCAGCCAAGCGGGAAACGCAGATACGCAGTATTTT
clone_size: NA; d_call: TRBD2; j_call: TRBJ2-1; v_call: TRBV11-3; cdr3_aa: CASSSRLANEQFF; cdr3_nt: TGTGCCAGCAGCTCCCGACTAGCCAATGAGCAGTTCTTC
clone_size: NA; d_call: NA; j_call: TRBJ1-1; v_call: TRBV5-1; cdr3_aa: CASSLAQGNTEAFF; cdr3_nt: TGCGCCAGCAGCTTGGCCCAGGGGAACACTGAAGCTTTCTTT
clone_size: NA; d_call: NA; j_call: TRBJ1-1; v_call: TRBV18; cdr3_aa: CASSPPKTGVNTEAFF; cdr3_nt: TGTGCCAGCTCACCACCGAAGACCGGGGTGAACACTGAAGCTTTCTTT